This TCR beta chain is drawn from a study of immune characterization of retroperitoneal liposarcoma. TCRdb used MiXCR to reprocess the PCR reads, holding one entry per CDR3 protein. Counted here are over 9,000 distinct CDR3 sequences, around a quarter occurring once; the ten biggest clones make up about 8.7%. The sequencing input was tumor tissue. The clonotype originates from a male donor with retroperitoneal liposarcoma.

The CDR3: CASSMQAGVRETQYF. The DNA of the CDR3 is TGTGCCAGCAGCATGCAAGCGGGAGTTAGGGAGACCCAGTACTTC. V and J are TRBV7-2 and TRBJ2-5; TRBD2 matches at 8 bases. V gave up 5 bases and J gave up 5 bases; unmatched junction bases: 10. CDR1 SGHTA and CDR2 FQGNSA come from the germline V gene. This CDR3 is built from 15 residues.